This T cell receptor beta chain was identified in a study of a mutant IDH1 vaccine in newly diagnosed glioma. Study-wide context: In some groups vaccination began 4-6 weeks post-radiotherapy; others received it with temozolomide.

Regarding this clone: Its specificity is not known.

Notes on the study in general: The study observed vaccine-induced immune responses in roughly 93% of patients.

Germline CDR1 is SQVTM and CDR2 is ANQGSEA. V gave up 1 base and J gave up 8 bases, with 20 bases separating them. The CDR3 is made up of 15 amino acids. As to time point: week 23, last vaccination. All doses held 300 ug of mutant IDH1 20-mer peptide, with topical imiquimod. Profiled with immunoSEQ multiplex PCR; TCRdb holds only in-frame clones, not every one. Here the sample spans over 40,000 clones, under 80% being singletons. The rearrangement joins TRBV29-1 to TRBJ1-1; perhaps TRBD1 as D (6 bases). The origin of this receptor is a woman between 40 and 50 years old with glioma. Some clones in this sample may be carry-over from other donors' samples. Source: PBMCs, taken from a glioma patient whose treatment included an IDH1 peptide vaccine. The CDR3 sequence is CSVEALNRGASEAFF. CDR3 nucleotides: TGCAGCGTTGAAGCTCTCAATCGGGGGGCTTCCGAAGCTTTCTTT. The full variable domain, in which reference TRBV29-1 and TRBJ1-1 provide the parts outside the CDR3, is SAVISQKPSRDICQRGTSLTIQCQVDSQVTMMFWYRQQPGQSLTLIATANQGSEATYESGFVIDKFPISRPNLTFSTLTVSNMSPEDSSIYLCSVEALNRGASEAFFGQGTRLTVV.